What follows are 9 T cell receptor beta chains derived from one specimen sequenced in a study of Ad26.COV2.S vaccination and SARS-CoV-2 variants. Some clones are missing from TCRdb's copy, which holds only in-frame ones; the method was immunoSEQ multiplex PCR. The data hold hundreds of thousands of clones, with around 87% observed a single time. As to treatment: around 19 received Ad26.COV2.S at low or high dose, single or two shots; several received placebo; per-sample allocation not given. Sampling took place 63 days after the first vaccine or placebo injection. The sequencing here drew on peripheral blood, taken in a trial of Ad26.COV2.S vaccine versus placebo. The origin of the receptors is a person aged 18-65 years who received the Ad26.COV2.S COVID-19 vaccine or a placebo.

J is TRBJ2-3 and V is TRBV19; possible D gene TRBD1, 6 bases. The CDR3 length is 19 residues. Per germline, CDR1 LNHDA and CDR2 SQIVND (reference sequence). V lost 6 bases, J lost 0 bases, and 25 bases lay in between. CDR3 DNA sequence: TGTGCCAGTAGCCAAAGGGGGACCCCACTTCTTTCTAGCACAGATACGCAGTATTTT. This codes for CASSQRGTPLLSSTDTQYF.

The gene calls are TRBV19 and TRBJ1-3; 8 bases line up with TRBD1. In germline, CDR1 is LNHDA, CDR2 SQIVND (reference sequence). V lost 1 base and J lost 0; bases outside the gene matches: 11. The CDR3 length is 19 residues. CDR3 sequence (DNA): TGTGCCAGTAGTATAGCAAGAATTCGGACAGGGAGCTCTGGAAACACCATATATTTT. It encodes CASSIARIRTGSSGNTIYF. The full variable domain, completed using reference TRBV19 and TRBJ1-3, is DGGITQSPKYLFRKEGQNVTLSCEQNLNHDAMYWYRQDPGQGLRLIYYSQIVNDFQKGDIAEGYSVSREKKESFPLTVTSAQKNPTAFYLCASSIARIRTGSSGNTIYFGEGSWLTVV.

This chain uses TRBV4-1 with TRBJ1-2, with TRBD1 as a possible D gene (5 bases). The CDR3 is 16 amino acids. Germline lookup yields CDR1 MGHRA and CDR2 YSYEKL. Deletions cut 4 bases from V and 8 bases from J, with 23 bases between. CDR3 amino acids: CASSRAASSGRRGYTF. The CDR3 DNA follows: TGCGCCAGCAGCCGAGCTGCATCCTCAGGGCGGCGAGGCTACACCTTC.

This rearrangement joins TRBV5-1 to TRBJ2-7, with 11 bases fitting TRBD2. J gave up 3 bases and V 4 bases, and 3 bases lay outside the gene matches. The CDR3 is made up of 14 amino acids. Germline CDR1 and CDR2: SGHRS and YFSETQ. This chain's CDR3 is CASSVTSGNYEQYF. The CDR3 DNA sequence: TGCGCCAGCAGCGTGACTAGCGGGAACTACGAGCAGTACTTC.

The chain is built from TRBV2 and TRBJ1-1; a weak D match, TRBD1 (5 bases). This CDR3 is built from 12 residues. V shed 4 bases and J shed 6 bases, with 9 bases lying between them. Per the germline V gene, CDR1 is SNHLY and CDR2 is FYNNEI. Here the CDR3 reads CASSADRPEAFF. The CDR3 coding sequence is TGTGCCAGCAGTGCCGACAGACCTGAAGCTTTCTTT.

This chain joins TRBV19 and TRBJ2-7; 9 bases are a match to TRBD2. CDR1 is LNHDA and CDR2 is SQIVND in the germline V gene (reference sequence). The CDR3 runs 16 residues. The V and J ends lost 3 bases and 5 bases, in that order; junction bases with no gene match: 11. DNA for the CDR3: TGTGCCAGTAGTATTTCGGTGCGGGGGGGTCTTCACGAGCAGTACTTC. Translated, it gives CASSISVRGGLHEQYF.

The chain couples TRBV21-1 to TRBJ2-7; the DNA was not compared with TRBD1, the D call given in the table. TRBV21-1 is a documented pseudogene. This CDR3 is 14 amino acids long. CDR3 DNA sequence: TGTGCCAGCAGCAAAACCGTCACACCCTACGAGCAGTACTTC. This encodes CASSKTVTPYEQYF.

This chain connects TRBV12-5 to TRBJ2-2; D ambiguous. Germline V CDR1 and CDR2: LGHNT, FRNRAP. V was pared by 2 bases and J by 0 bases, with 10 bases between. The CDR3 contains 16 residues. CDR3 residues: CASGLHITPNTGELFF. The CDR3, as DNA: TGTGCTAGTGGTTTGCACATAACTCCGAACACCGGGGAGCTGTTTTTT.

The rearrangement links TRBV14 to TRBJ2-3, with D unresolved. This CDR3 has 15 residues. The V and J ends lost 1 base and 1 base respectively, with 9 bases between them. The germline gives CDR1 SGHDN, CDR2 FVKESK. In nucleotides, the CDR3 is TGTGCCAGCAGCCAAGTTTGGCCTGGCACAGATACGCAGTATTTT. Protein product: CASSQVWPGTDTQYF.